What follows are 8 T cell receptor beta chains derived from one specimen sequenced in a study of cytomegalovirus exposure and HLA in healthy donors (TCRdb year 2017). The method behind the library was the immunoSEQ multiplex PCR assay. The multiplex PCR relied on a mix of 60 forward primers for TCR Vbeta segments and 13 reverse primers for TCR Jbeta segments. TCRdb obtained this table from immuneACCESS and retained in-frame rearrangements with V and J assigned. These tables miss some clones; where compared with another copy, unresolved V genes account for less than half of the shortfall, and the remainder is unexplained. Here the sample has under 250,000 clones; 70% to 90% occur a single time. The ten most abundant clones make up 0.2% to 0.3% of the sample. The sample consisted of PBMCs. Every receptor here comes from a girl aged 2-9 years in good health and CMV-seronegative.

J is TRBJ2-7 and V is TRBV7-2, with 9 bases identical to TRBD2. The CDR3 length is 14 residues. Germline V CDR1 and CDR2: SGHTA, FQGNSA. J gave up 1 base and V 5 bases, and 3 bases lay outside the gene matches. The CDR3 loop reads CASSATSGSYEQYF. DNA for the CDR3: TGTGCCAGCAGCGCGACTAGCGGTTCCTACGAGCAGTACTTC.

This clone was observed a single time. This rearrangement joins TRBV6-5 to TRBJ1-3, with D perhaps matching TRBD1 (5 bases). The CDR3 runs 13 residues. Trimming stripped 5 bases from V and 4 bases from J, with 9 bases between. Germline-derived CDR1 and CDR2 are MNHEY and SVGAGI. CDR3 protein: CASSRQGGNTIYF. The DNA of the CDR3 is TGTGCCAGCAGTCGGCAGGGAGGAAACACCATATATTTT.

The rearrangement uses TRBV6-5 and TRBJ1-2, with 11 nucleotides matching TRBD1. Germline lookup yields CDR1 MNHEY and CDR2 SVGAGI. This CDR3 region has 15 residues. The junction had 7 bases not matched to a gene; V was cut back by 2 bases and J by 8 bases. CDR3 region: CASSYRRTGGYGYTF. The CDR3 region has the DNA TGTGCCAGCAGTTACCGGAGGACAGGGGGCTACGGCTACACCTTC.

In DNA, the CDR3 is TGTGCCAGCACCCTGACAGGGGGCGAGGGCAATGGCTACACCTTC. Translating it yields CASTLTGGEGNGYTF. The chain employs TRBV2 and TRBJ1-2, with 10 bases fitting TRBD1. This CDR3 comprises 15 residues. J gave up 6 bases and V 7 bases, and 11 bases lay outside the gene matches. Per germline, CDR1 SNHLY and CDR2 FYNNEI.

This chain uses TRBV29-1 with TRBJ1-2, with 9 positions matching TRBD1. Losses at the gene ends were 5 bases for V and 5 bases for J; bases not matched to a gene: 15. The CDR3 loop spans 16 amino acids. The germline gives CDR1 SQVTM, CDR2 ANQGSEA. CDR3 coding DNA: TGCAGCGTTTTTTCGGGACAGGGAAATCAGGCTTATGGCTACACCTTC. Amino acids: CSVFSGQGNQAYGYTF.

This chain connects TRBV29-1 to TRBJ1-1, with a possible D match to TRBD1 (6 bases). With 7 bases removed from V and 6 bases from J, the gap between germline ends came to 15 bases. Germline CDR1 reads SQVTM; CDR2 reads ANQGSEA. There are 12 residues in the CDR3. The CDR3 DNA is TGCAGCGCGACCGGGACAAGACCTGAAGCTTTCTTT. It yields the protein CSATGTRPEAFF.

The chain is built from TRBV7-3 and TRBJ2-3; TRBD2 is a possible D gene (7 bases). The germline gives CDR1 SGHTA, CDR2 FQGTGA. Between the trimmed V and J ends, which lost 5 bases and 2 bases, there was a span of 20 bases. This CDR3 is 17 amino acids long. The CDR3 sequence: CASSRGAPNPATDTQYF. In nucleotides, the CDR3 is TGTGCCAGCAGCCGGGGGGCCCCCAACCCAGCCACAGATACGCAGTATTTT.

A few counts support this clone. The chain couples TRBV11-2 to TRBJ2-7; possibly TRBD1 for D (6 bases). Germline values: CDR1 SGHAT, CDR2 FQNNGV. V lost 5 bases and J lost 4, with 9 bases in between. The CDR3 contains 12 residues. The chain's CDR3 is CASSMRGYEQYF. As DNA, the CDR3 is TGTGCCAGCAGCATGAGGGGGTACGAGCAGTACTTC.